This is a list of T cell receptor beta chains from one sample in a study of vaccination effects on CD4 cells after COVID-19. For these TCRs, the target antigens are not known. TCRdb's table, derived via immunoSEQ multiplex PCR, lists solely in-frame clones and lacks some. This table has roughly 16,000 clones, about three quarters appearing once. Sequenced material: CD4+ T cells from PBMCs cultured with HCoV-NL63 spike peptides, taken after COVID-19 vaccination. The receptors come from a human donor who received a COVID-19 vaccine. Each CDR3 is given with its conserved first and last residue. The order of the fields is D gene, V gene, CDR3 length, clone size, J gene, CDR3 DNA, CDR3 protein. D genes are given only for firm matches. Size is stated for part of the rows, as once, few or many counts, or as a class when the clone is expanded.

D: NA
V: TRBV3-1/TRBV3-2
length: 13
size: NA
J: TRBJ1-3
DNA: TGTGCCAGCAGCCTTCTCTCTGGAAACACCATATATTTT
CDR3: CASSLLSGNTIYF

D: NA
V: TRBV27
length: 14
size: NA
J: TRBJ1-5
DNA: TGTGCCAGCGGGGGAGAACAGGGTAATCAGCCCCAGCATTTT
CDR3: CASGGEQGNQPQHF

D: NA
V: TRBV9
length: 14
size: NA
J: TRBJ2-2
DNA: TGTGCCAGCAGCGTCGACCAGGGCCCCGGGGAGCTGTTTTTT
CDR3: CASSVDQGPGELFF

D: NA
V: TRBV11-2
length: 14
size: NA
J: TRBJ1-2
DNA: TGTGCCAGCAGCCGCGGGGGGGTAATCTATGGCTACACCTTC
CDR3: CASSRGGVIYGYTF

D: TRBD2
V: TRBV28
length: 17
size: NA
J: TRBJ2-3
DNA: TGTGCCAGCACCGATATCCCGGGACTAGCGGGAGCAGATACGCAGTATTTT
CDR3: CASTDIPGLAGADTQYF

D: NA
V: TRBV18
length: 19
size: NA
J: TRBJ2-2
DNA: TGTGCCAGCTCACCACCCTCCCAATCCACAGGAGCGAACACCGGGGAGCTGTTTTTT
CDR3: CASSPPSQSTGANTGELFF

D: NA
V: TRBV6-1
length: 12
size: NA
J: TRBJ2-7
DNA: TGTGCCAGCAGTGAAGGCCCCTACGAGCAGTACTTC
CDR3: CASSEGPYEQYF

D: NA
V: TRBV27
length: 9
size: NA
J: TRBJ1-1
DNA: TGTGCCACCGCCCTTGAAGCTTTCTTT
CDR3: CATALEAFF

D: TRBD2
V: TRBV28
length: 14
size: NA
J: TRBJ2-7
DNA: TGTGCCAGCAGTCTACTAGCGGGAGCCTACGAGCAGTACTTC
CDR3: CASSLLAGAYEQYF

D: NA
V: TRBV15
length: 13
size: NA
J: TRBJ1-1
DNA: TGTGCGGGGCTCGCTGTCTCGGACACTGAAGCTTTCTTT
CDR3: CAGLAVSDTEAFF

D: TRBD1
V: TRBV15
length: 17
size: NA
J: TRBJ2-6
DNA: TGTGCCACCAACCCAGGGGGTCACGGCGCTGGGGCCAACGTCCTGACTTTC
CDR3: CATNPGGHGAGANVLTF

D: TRBD1
V: TRBV27
length: 16
size: few
J: TRBJ1-5
DNA: TGTGCCAGCAGTCGGACAGGGGGCAGAGTCAATCAGCCCCAGCATTTT
CDR3: CASSRTGGRVNQPQHF

D: NA
V: TRBV3-1/TRBV3-2
length: 14
size: NA
J: TRBJ2-7
DNA: TGTGCCAGCAGCCAGAGGGGCCCCATCGCCGAGCAGTACTTC
CDR3: CASSQRGPIAEQYF

D: TRBD1
V: TRBV2
length: 14
size: NA
J: TRBJ1-4
DNA: TGTGCCAGCAGCCAACAGGGGAGGGGTGAAAAACTGTTTTTT
CDR3: CASSQQGRGEKLFF

D: NA
V: TRBV21-1
length: 14
size: NA
J: TRBJ1-2
DNA: TGTGCCAGCAGCAGCCGACAGGGAAACTATGGCTACACCTTC
CDR3: CASSSRQGNYGYTF

D: NA
V: TRBV19
length: 15
size: NA
J: TRBJ1-1
DNA: TGTGCCAGTAGTATTTTGGGTAAGAAGGACACTGAAGCTTTCTTT
CDR3: CASSILGKKDTEAFF